These 3 T cell receptor beta chains were sequenced from one sample in a study of blood T cells in healthy people across ages. For the second PCR, which ran for about 6 to 12 cycles, a sample-barcoded 5' primer and a J-beta primer mix were used. From the 5' RACE reads, TCRdb called clonotypes with MiXCR, one entry per CDR3 protein. Here the sample spans about 580,000 distinct CDR3 sequences, roughly 48% being singletons. What was sequenced was blood. The receptors here all came from a man at least 80 years old in good health.

In its sample, this clonotype was seen a few times. The V gene is TRBV20-1, the J gene TRBJ2-3, with D possibly TRBD2 on 5 matching bases. The CDR3 is made up of 14 amino acids. Germline V gene sequence: CDR1 DFQATT, CDR2 SNEGSKA (reference sequence). The germline V and J ends were trimmed by 3 bases and 0 bases, with 10 bases remaining between them. The CDR3 DNA reads as TGCAGTGCTAGCGGACTTACTAGCACAGATACGCAGTATTTT. The encoded protein is CSASGLTSTDTQYF.

The J gene is TRBJ1-2, the V gene TRBV12-3 or TRBV12-4; D ambiguous. The CDR3 is 12 residues long. V was pared by 3 bases and J by 7 bases, with 9 bases between. The CDR3 spells CASSFWRAGYTF. DNA for the CDR3: TGTGCCAGCAGTTTTTGGAGGGCTGGCTACACCTTC.

This chain uses TRBV4-1 with TRBJ1-1; D is unresolved. The germline gives CDR1 MGHRA, CDR2 YSYEKL. The germline V and J ends were trimmed by 1 base and 8 bases, with 14 bases remaining between them. The CDR3 is 14 amino acids. The CDR3 DNA reads as TGCGCCAGCAGCCAAGGGGTCATTCCTCGGGAAGCTTTCTTT. Translating it yields CASSQGVIPREAFF.